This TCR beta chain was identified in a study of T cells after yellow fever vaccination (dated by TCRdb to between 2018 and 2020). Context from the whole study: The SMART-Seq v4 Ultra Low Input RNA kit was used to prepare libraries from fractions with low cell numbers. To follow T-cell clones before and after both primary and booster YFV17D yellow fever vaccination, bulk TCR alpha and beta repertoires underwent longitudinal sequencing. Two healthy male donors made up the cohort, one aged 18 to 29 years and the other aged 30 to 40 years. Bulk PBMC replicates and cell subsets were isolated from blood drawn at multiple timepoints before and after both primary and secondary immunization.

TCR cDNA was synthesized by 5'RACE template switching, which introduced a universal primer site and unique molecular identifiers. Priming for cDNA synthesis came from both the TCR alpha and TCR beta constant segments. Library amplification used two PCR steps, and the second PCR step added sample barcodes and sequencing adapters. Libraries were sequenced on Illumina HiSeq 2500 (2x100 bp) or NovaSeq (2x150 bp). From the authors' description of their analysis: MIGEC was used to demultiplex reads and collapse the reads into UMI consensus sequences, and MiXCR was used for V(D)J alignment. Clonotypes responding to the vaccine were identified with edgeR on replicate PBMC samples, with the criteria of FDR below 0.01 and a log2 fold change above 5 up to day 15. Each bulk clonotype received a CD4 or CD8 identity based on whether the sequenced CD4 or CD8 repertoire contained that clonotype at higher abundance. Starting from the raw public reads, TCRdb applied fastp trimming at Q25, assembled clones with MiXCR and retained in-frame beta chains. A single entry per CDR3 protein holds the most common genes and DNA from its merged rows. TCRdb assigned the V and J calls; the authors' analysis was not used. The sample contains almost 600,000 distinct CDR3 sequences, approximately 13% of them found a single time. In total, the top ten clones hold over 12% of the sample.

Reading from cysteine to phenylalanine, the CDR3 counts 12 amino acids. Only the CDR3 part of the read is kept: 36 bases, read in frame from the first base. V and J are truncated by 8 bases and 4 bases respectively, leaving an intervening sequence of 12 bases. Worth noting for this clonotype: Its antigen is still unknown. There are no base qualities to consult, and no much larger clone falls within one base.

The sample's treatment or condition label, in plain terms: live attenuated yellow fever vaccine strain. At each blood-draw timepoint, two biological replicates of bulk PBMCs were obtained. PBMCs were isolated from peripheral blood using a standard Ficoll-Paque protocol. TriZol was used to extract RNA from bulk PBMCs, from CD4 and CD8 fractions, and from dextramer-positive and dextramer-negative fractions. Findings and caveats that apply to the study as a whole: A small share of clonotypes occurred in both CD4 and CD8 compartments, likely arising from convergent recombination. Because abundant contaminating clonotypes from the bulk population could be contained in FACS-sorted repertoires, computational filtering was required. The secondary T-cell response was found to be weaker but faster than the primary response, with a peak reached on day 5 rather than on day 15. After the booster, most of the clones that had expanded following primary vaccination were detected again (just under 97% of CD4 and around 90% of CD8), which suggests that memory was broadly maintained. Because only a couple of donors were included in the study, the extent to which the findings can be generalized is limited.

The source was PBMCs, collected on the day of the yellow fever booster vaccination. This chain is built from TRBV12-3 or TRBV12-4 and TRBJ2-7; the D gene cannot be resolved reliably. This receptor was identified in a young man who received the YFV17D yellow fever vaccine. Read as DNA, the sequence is TGTGCCAGCGCGATTCACCGATACGAGCAGTACTTC. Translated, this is CASAIHRYEQYF.